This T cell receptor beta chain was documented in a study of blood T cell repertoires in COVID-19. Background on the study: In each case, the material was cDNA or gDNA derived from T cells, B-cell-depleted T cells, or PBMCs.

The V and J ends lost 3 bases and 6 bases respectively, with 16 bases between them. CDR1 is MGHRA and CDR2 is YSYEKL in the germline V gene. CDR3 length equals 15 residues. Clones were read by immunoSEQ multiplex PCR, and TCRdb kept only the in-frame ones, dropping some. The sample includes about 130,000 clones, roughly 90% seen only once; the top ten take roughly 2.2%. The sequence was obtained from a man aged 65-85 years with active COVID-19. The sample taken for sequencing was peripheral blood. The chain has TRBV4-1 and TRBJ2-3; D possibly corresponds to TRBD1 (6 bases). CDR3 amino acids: CASSQGPGRGDTQYF. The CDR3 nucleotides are TGCGCCAGCAGCCAGGGTCCAGGAAGGGGGGATACGCAGTATTTT.